A selection of T cell receptor beta chains follows, all from one sample in a study of cytomegalovirus exposure and HLA in healthy donors. Here immunoSEQ multiplex PCR was the method, and the copy in TCRdb shows in-frame clones only, minus some. The repertoire consists of over 150,000 clones, with roughly four fifths occurring once and the leading ten covering roughly 2.8%. The sample was PBMCs. The receptors come from a woman aged 18-29 years in good health and CMV-seropositive. The CDR3 runs from the conserved cysteine through the conserved F or W. Fields, in order: V gene, D gene, clone size, J gene, CDR3 protein, CDR3 DNA. A D gene is named only where the DNA matches it firmly. Some rows mark clone size as missing; the rest say once, few, many or name a class of expanded clone.

TRBV6-6	TRBD1	-	TRBJ2-3	CASSPSGQGAPDTQYF	TGTGCCAGCAGTCCTTCGGGACAGGGGGCCCCAGATACGCAGTATTTT
TRBV6-1	TRBD1	-	TRBJ1-4	CASSDPWRGREKLFF	TGTGCCAGCAGTGACCCATGGAGGGGGCGTGAAAAACTGTTTTTT
TRBV4-1	-	-	TRBJ2-1	CASSQTTGVQKFF	TGCGCCAGCAGCCAGACGACAGGAGTCCAGAAGTTCTTC
TRBV25-1	-	-	TRBJ1-4	CASSESHFGGGKLFF	TGTGCCAGCAGTGAATCTCACTTTGGAGGCGGGAAACTGTTTTTT
TRBV5-1	-	-	TRBJ2-2	CASSFGGGRTSAGELFF	TGCGCCAGCAGCTTCGGGGGTGGAAGGACCTCCGCCGGGGAGCTGTTTTTT
TRBV5-1	TRBD1	-	TRBJ2-5	CASSLTDRETQYF	TGCGCCAGCAGCTTAACGGACAGGGAGACCCAGTACTTC
TRBV5-1	TRBD2	-	TRBJ2-3	CASSLRGVLTDTQYF	TGCGCCAGCAGCTTGCGGGGGGTTCTCACAGATACGCAGTATTTT
TRBV18	-	-	TRBJ1-2	CASSPGQDTPYGYTF	TGTGCCAGCTCACCGGGCCAGGACACTCCCTATGGCTACACCTTC
TRBV7-2	TRBD1	-	TRBJ2-3	CASSPPRAGGADTQYF	TGTGCCAGCAGCCCCCCTAGGGCAGGGGGCGCAGATACGCAGTATTTT
TRBV9	-	-	TRBJ2-5	CASSVGGLQETQYF	TGTGCCAGCAGCGTAGGAGGCCTACAAGAGACCCAGTACTTC
TRBV10-1	-	few	TRBJ2-1	CASGGAANEQFF	TGCGCCAGCGGGGGGGCCGCCAATGAGCAGTTCTTC
TRBV27	-	-	TRBJ2-7	CASSFGSLNGEQYF	TGTGCCAGCAGTTTTGGGAGTTTAAACGGGGAGCAGTACTTC
TRBV5-1	TRBD1	once	TRBJ1-1	CASSFSGTGETEAFF	TGCGCCAGCAGCTTTTCCGGGACAGGGGAAACTGAAGCTTTCTTT
TRBV18	TRBD1	-	TRBJ1-5	CASSDRGGNQPQHF	TGTGCCAGCTCGGACAGGGGCGGCAATCAGCCCCAGCATTTT
TRBV6-6	TRBD2	-	TRBJ2-7	CASSPPASGVSSEQYF	TGTGCCAGCAGCCCCCCGGCTAGCGGGGTGAGCTCCGAGCAGTACTTC
TRBV11-2	-	-	TRBJ2-7	CASSLLSVSYEQYF	TGTGCCAGCAGCTTACTAAGCGTTTCCTACGAGCAGTACTTC
TRBV9	-	-	TRBJ1-2	CASSGGQDGYTF	TGTGCCAGCAGCGGGGGGCAAGATGGCTACACCTTC
TRBV2	-	-	TRBJ1-3	CASKPPGDRTGNTIYF	TGTGCCAGCAAACCACCAGGCGACCGTACTGGAAACACCATATATTTT
TRBV7-9	-	-	TRBJ2-3	CASSLADYTDTQYF	TGTGCCAGCAGCTTGGCAGACTACACAGATACGCAGTATTTT
TRBV7-9	TRBD1	once	TRBJ2-5	CASSVWTGGQETQYF	TGTGCCAGCAGCGTATGGACAGGGGGCCAAGAGACCCAGTACTTC
TRBV7-3	TRBD1	-	TRBJ2-2	CASSLTGQLTGELFF	TGTGCCAGCAGCTTAACGGGACAGCTTACCGGGGAGCTGTTTTTT
TRBV7-2	-	-	TRBJ1-6	CASSPFPGVNSPLHF	TGTGCCAGCAGCCCTTTCCCAGGGGTCAATTCACCCCTCCACTTT
TRBV5-1	TRBD1	-	TRBJ2-5	CASGIQGLQETQYF	TGCGCCAGCGGGATACAGGGGCTCCAAGAGACCCAGTACTTC
TRBV7-6	-	-	TRBJ1-4	CASSAQGEKLFF	TGTGCCAGCAGCGCACAGGGAGAAAAACTGTTTTTT
TRBV7-9	TRBD1	-	TRBJ1-2	CASTLLGQGGYGYTF	TGTGCCAGCACCCTCCTGGGCCAGGGGGGCTATGGCTACACCTTC
TRBV7-7	TRBD1	-	TRBJ2-1	CASSFSRDRANEQFF	TGTGCCAGCAGCTTTTCCCGGGACAGGGCCAATGAGCAGTTCTTC
TRBV6-6	-	-	TRBJ2-7	CASLRARDSSYEQYF	TGTGCCAGCCTAAGGGCTCGGGACTCTTCCTACGAGCAGTACTTC
TRBV15	-	-	TRBJ1-2	CATSRDKGVSGYTF	TGTGCCACCAGCAGAGATAAGGGGGTATCCGGCTACACCTTC
TRBV2	TRBD1	-	TRBJ1-1	CASVRDRDTEAFF	TGTGCCAGCGTGCGGGACAGGGACACTGAAGCTTTCTTT
TRBV7-9	TRBD1	-	TRBJ1-2	CASTEAGQGREGYTF	TGTGCCAGCACCGAGGCTGGACAGGGCAGAGAAGGCTACACCTTC
TRBV7-6	-	-	TRBJ1-1	CASSENPFLGRDTEAFF	TGTGCCAGCAGCGAGAACCCCTTTCTGGGGCGTGACACTGAAGCTTTCTTT
TRBV2	TRBD1	-	TRBJ2-7	CATEGALREQYF	TGTGCCACCGAGGGGGCCCTTCGAGAGCAGTACTTC
TRBV2	-	few	TRBJ1-1	CASSKQGYTEAFF	TGTGCCAGCAGTAAACAGGGTTACACTGAAGCTTTCTTT
TRBV29-1	TRBD1	-	TRBJ1-1	CSVYSDRMNTEAFF	TGCAGCGTTTACTCGGACAGGATGAACACTGAAGCTTTCTTT
TRBV7-9	-	-	TRBJ2-5	CASSIPSEGPIETQYF	TGTGCCAGCAGCATCCCCTCCGAGGGTCCCATAGAGACCCAGTACTTC
TRBV4-3	TRBD2	-	TRBJ2-1	CASSQEVAGGFGEQFF	TGCGCCAGCAGCCAAGAGGTGGCGGGGGGGTTCGGCGAGCAGTTCTTC
TRBV11-2	-	once	TRBJ1-1	CASSLMRNEAFF	TGTGCCAGCAGCTTAATGAGGAATGAAGCTTTCTTT
TRBV4-2	TRBD1	-	TRBJ1-6	CASSEGQGGYYNSPLHF	TGTGCCAGCAGCGAAGGACAGGGGGGCTACTATAATTCACCCCTCCACTTT
TRBV6-6	-	once	TRBJ1-1	CASSDSILNTEAFF	TGTGCCAGCAGCGACAGTATACTGAACACTGAAGCTTTCTTT
TRBV15	-	-	TRBJ2-7	CATSRFSGGPKSYEQYF	TGTGCCACCAGCAGGTTTTCCGGGGGGCCTAAATCCTACGAGCAGTACTTC